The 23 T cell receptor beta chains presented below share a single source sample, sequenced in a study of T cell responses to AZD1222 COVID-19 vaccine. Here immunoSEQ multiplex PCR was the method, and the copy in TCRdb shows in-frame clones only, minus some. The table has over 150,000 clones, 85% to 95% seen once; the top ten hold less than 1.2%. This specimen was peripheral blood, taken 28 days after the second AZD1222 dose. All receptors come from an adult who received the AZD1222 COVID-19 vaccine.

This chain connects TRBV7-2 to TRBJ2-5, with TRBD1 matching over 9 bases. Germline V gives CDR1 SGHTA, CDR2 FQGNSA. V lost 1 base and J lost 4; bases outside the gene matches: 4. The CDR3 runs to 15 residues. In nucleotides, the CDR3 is TGTGCCAGCAGCTTAGAACAGGGGGCAAGAGAGACCCAGTACTTC. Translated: CASSLEQGARETQYF.

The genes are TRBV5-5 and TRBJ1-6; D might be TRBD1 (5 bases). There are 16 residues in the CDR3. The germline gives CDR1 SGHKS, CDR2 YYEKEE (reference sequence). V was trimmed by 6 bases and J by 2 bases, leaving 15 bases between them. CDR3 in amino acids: CASISVGGAYNSPLHF. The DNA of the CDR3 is TGTGCCAGCATTTCCGTGGGGGGAGCCTATAATTCACCCCTCCACTTT.

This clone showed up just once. This chain's CDR3 is CASNSAGDTQYF. Written as DNA, the CDR3 is TGTGCCAGCAATAGCGCCGGGGATACGCAGTATTTT. The chain carries TRBV2 and TRBJ2-3; D may be TRBD2 (5 bases). Germline CDR1 SNHLY, CDR2 FYNNEI. The V end was cut by 7 bases, the J end by 6 bases, with 11 bases between. The CDR3 sequence is 12 residues long.

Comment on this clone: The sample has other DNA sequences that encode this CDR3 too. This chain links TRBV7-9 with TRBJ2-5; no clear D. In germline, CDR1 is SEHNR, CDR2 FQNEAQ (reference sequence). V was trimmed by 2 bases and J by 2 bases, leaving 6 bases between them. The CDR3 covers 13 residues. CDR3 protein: CASSLRQQETQYF. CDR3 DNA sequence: TGTGCCAGCAGCTTAAGGCAGCAAGAGACCCAGTACTTC.

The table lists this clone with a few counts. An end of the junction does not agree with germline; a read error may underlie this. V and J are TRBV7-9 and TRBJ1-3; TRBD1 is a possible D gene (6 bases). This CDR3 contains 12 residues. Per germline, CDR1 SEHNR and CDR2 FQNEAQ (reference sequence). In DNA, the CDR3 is TGTGCCAGCAGCTTACACCAACGGACAGAGCATTTT. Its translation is CASSLHQRTEHF.

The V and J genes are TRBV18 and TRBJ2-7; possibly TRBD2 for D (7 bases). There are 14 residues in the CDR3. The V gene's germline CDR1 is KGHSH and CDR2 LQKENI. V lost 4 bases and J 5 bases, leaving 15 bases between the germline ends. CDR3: CASSQGRGGDEQYF. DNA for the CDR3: TGTGCCAGCTCACAGGGTAGGGGGGGCGACGAGCAGTACTTC.

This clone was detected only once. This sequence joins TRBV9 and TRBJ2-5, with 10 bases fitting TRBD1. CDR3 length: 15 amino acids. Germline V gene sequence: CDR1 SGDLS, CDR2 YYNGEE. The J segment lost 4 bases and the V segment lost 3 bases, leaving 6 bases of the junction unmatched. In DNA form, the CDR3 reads TGTGCCAGCAGCGCGGACAGGGGGATCGGAGAGACCCAGTACTTC. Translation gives CASSADRGIGETQYF.

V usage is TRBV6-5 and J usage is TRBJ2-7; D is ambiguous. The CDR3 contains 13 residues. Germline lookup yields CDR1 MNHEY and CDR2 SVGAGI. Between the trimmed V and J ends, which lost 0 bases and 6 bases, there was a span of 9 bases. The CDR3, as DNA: TGTGCCAGCAGTTACTCGCCGGGTAGCGAGCAGTACTTC. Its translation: CASSYSPGSEQYF.

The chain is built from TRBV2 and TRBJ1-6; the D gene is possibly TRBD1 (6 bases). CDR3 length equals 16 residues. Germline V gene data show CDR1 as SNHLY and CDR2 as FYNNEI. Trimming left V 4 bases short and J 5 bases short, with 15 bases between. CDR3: CASSGPPGHDNSPLHF. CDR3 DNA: TGTGCCAGCAGTGGACCCCCGGGACACGATAATTCACCCCTCCACTTT.

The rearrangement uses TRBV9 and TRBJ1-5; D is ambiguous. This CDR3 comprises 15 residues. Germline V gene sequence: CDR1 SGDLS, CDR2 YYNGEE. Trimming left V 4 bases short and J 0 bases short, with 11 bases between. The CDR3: CASSTSGDSNQPQHF. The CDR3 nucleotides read TGTGCCAGCAGCACTAGCGGGGATAGCAATCAGCCCCAGCATTTT.

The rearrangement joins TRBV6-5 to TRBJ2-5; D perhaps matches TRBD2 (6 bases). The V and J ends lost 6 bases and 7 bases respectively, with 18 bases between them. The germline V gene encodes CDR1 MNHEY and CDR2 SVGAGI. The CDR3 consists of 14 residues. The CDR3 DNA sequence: TGTGCCAGCAGCTGGGGCCTGGACGGGGGGACCCAGTACTTC. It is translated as CASSWGLDGGTQYF.

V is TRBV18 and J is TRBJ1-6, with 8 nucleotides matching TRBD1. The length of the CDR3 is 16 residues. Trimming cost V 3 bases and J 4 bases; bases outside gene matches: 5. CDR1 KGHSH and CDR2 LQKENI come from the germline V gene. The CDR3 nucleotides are TGTGCCAGCTCACCTGACAGGGGAAATTATAATTCACCCCTCCACTTT. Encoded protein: CASSPDRGNYNSPLHF. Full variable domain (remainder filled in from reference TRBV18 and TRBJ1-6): NAGVMQNPRHLVRRRGQEARLRCSPMKGHSHVYWYRQLPEEGLKFMVYLQKENIIDESGMPKERFSAEFPKEGPSILRIQQVVRGDSAAYFCASSPDRGNYNSPLHFGNGTRLTVT.

The CDR3 DNA follows: TGTGCCAGCAGTTCCTCCTCGGGGGGTTGGGGCAATCAGCCCCAGCATTTT. This encodes CASSSSSGGWGNQPQHF. The rearrangement links TRBV28 to TRBJ1-5; tentative D call: TRBD1 (5 bases). The CDR3 runs to 17 residues. V was cut by 4 bases and J by 2 bases, with 18 bases left in between. Looked up from germline, CDR1 is MDHEN and CDR2 is SYDVKM.

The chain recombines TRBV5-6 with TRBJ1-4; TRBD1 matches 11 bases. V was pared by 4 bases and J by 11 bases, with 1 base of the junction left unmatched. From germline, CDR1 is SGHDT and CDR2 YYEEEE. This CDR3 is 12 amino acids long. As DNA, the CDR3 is TGTGCCAGCAGCGGACAGGGGGCTAAACTGTTTTTT. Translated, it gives CASSGQGAKLFF. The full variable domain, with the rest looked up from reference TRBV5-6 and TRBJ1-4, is DAGVTQSPTHLIKTRGQQVTLRCSPKSGHDTVSWYQQALGQGPQFIFQYYEEEERQRGNFPDRFSGHQFPNYSSELNVNALLLGDSALYLCASSGQGAKLFFGSGTQLSVL.

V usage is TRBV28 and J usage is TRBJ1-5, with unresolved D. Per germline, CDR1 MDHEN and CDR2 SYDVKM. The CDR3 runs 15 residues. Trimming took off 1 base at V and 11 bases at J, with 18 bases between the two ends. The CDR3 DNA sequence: TGTGCCAGCAGTTTATCTTCCGGGTCGGGTAGGGCCCAGCATTTT. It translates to CASSLSSGSGRAQHF.

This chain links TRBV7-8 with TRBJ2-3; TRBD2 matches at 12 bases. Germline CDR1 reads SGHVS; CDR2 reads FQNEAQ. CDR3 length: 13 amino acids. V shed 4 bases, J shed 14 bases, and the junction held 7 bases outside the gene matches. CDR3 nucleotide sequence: TGTGCCAGCAGCTCCGACACTAGCGGGGGGTGGTATTTT. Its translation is CASSSDTSGGWYF.

The CDR3 reads CASREDRGRTDTQYF. The DNA for the CDR3 is TGTGCCAGCAGAGAGGACAGGGGGCGCACAGATACGCAGTATTTT. The chain uses TRBV27 and TRBJ2-3; 11 bases match TRBD1. The J segment lost 1 base and the V segment lost 6 bases, leaving 3 bases of the junction unmatched. The length of the CDR3 is 15 residues. Germline V lookup: CDR1 MNHEY, CDR2 SMNVEV (reference sequence).

This CDR3 is CASRSDHRVAYEAFF. For the CDR3, the DNA is TGTGCCAGTAGGTCGGACCACAGGGTCGCCTATGAAGCTTTCTTT. J is TRBJ1-1 and V is TRBV19; D may be TRBD1 (6 bases). The length of the CDR3 is 15 residues. The V end lost 6 bases, the J end lost 7 bases, and 21 bases lay between the germline ends. Looked up from germline, CDR1 is LNHDA and CDR2 is SQIVND (reference sequence). The variable domain in full, completed from reference TRBV19 and TRBJ1-1, reads DGGITQSPKYLFRKEGQNVTLSCEQNLNHDAMYWYRQDPGQGLRLIYYSQIVNDFQKGDIAEGYSVSREKKESFPLTVTSAQKNPTAFYLCASRSDHRVAYEAFFGQGTRLTVV.

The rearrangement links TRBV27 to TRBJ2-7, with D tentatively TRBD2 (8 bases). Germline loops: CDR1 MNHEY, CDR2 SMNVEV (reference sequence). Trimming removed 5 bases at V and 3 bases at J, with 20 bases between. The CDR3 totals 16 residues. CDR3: CASSDYGGDSFYEQYF. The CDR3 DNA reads TGTGCCAGCAGTGACTACGGGGGGGACAGTTTCTACGAGCAGTACTTC.

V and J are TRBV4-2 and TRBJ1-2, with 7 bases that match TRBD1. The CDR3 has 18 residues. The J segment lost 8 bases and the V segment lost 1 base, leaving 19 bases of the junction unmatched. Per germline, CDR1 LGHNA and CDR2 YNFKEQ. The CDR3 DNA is TGTGCCAGCAGCCAAGGTTGGACAGGCGCAAAAACGATCGGAGGCTACACCTTC. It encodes CASSQGWTGAKTIGGYTF.

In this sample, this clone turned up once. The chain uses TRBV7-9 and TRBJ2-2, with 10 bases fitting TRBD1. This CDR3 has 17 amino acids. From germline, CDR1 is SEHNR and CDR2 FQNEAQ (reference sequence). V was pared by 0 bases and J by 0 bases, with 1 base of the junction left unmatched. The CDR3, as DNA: TGTGCCAGCAGCTTAGCGGGGACAGGGGCGAACACCGGGGAGCTGTTTTTT. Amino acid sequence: CASSLAGTGANTGELFF.

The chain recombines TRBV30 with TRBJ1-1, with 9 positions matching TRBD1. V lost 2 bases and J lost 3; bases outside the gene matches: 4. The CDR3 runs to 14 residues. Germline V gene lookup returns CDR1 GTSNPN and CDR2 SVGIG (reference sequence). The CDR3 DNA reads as TGTGCCTGGAGTTGGAACAGGGGGCACACTGAAGCTTTCTTT. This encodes CAWSWNRGHTEAFF.

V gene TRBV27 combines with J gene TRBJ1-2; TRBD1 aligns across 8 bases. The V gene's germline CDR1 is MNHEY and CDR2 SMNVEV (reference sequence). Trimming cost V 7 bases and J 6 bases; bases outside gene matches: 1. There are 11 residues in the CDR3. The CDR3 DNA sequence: TGTGCCAGCATGGACAGGGATGGCTACACCTTC. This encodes CASMDRDGYTF.